This is a list of T cell receptor beta chains from one sample in a study of human T cells and chemical hapten exposure. TCRdb fed the 5' RACE reads into MiXCR, producing one record per CDR3 protein. The sample holds 110,000 or so distinct CDR3 sequences, around 20% seen once. The source of these receptors is a human donor in good health. The CDR3 runs from the conserved cysteine through the conserved F or W. The D gene is left open where the match is weak. Size is omitted from some rows. Given values are once, few, many or a class for expanded clones.

j_gene: TRBJ2-1
v_gene: TRBV6-5
d_gene: .
abundance: few
CDR3nt: TGTGCCAGCAGTCGGACCTCTTCCTACAATGAGCAGTTCTTC
CDR3aa: CASSRTSSYNEQFF

j_gene: TRBJ1-2
v_gene: TRBV27
d_gene: TRBD1
abundance: few
CDR3nt: TGTGCCAGCAGTAGGGACAGGGGGCGTTATGGCTACACCTTC
CDR3aa: CASSRDRGRYGYTF

j_gene: TRBJ2-3
v_gene: TRBV5-1
d_gene: .
abundance: few
CDR3nt: TGCGCCAGCAGCCTACGCCCGACAGGAGATAATACGCAGTATTTT
CDR3aa: CASSLRPTGDNTQYF

j_gene: TRBJ2-7
v_gene: TRBV2
d_gene: .
abundance: few
CDR3nt: TGTGCCAGCACGGGGGCGCGGTCCTACGAGCAGTACTTC
CDR3aa: CASTGARSYEQYF

j_gene: TRBJ2-5
v_gene: TRBV27
d_gene: .
abundance: .
CDR3nt: TGTGCCAGCCGAAAAATAGACAGTTTACGAGAGACCCAGTACTTC
CDR3aa: CASRKIDSLRETQYF

j_gene: TRBJ2-6
v_gene: TRBV5-1
d_gene: .
abundance: many
CDR3nt: TGCGCCAGCAGCTTGGCCAGCTCTGGGGCCAACGTCCTGACTTTC
CDR3aa: CASSLASSGANVLTF

j_gene: TRBJ1-1
v_gene: TRBV19
d_gene: .
abundance: once
CDR3nt: TGTGCCAGTAGCCGAGACGGGGGAAGAACACTAGTCGGGACTGAAGCTTTCTTT
CDR3aa: CASSRDGGRTLVGTEAFF

j_gene: TRBJ1-5
v_gene: TRBV2
d_gene: TRBD1
abundance: few
CDR3nt: TGTGCCAGCAGTCAACGGGACAGGGGGCGAGGTTTGGTTAGCAATCAGCCCCAGCATTTT
CDR3aa: CASSQRDRGRGLVSNQPQHF

j_gene: TRBJ2-7
v_gene: TRBV25-1
d_gene: .
abundance: .
CDR3nt: TGTGCCAGCAGTGAGAGAGAAAGGAACATGGGGCACGAGCAGTACTTC
CDR3aa: CASSERERNMGHEQYF

j_gene: TRBJ2-7
v_gene: TRBV5-4
d_gene: TRBD2
abundance: .
CDR3nt: TGTGCCAGCAGCTTTCAGCTAGCGGGACTCCCGGTCTACGAGCAGTACTTC
CDR3aa: CASSFQLAGLPVYEQYF

j_gene: TRBJ2-1
v_gene: TRBV28
d_gene: TRBD2
abundance: few
CDR3nt: TGTGCCAGCTGCTCCACCGGCGGGAGAGGGTCCTACAATGAGCAGTTCTTC
CDR3aa: CASCSTGGRGSYNEQFF

j_gene: TRBJ2-7
v_gene: TRBV7-6
d_gene: TRBD1
abundance: .
CDR3nt: TGTGCCAGCAGCTTAGGACAGGGATGGTACGAGCAGTACTTC
CDR3aa: CASSLGQGWYEQYF

j_gene: TRBJ2-3
v_gene: TRBV29-1
d_gene: TRBD2
abundance: .
CDR3nt: TGCAGCGCCCCGGCGGGGGTTTTGACAGATACGCAGTATTTT
CDR3aa: CSAPAGVLTDTQYF

j_gene: TRBJ1-3
v_gene: TRBV6-1
d_gene: TRBD1
abundance: few
CDR3nt: TGTGCCAGCAGTCCCCTCTCGGGACAGGGAAATTCTGGAAACACCATATATTTT
CDR3aa: CASSPLSGQGNSGNTIYF

j_gene: TRBJ2-1
v_gene: TRBV29-1
d_gene: TRBD2
abundance: few
CDR3nt: TGCAGCGTCGAACTTGGACTAGCGGGAGGTCTCAGCTCCTACAATGAGCAGTTCTTC
CDR3aa: CSVELGLAGGLSSYNEQFF

j_gene: TRBJ2-7
v_gene: TRBV10-3
d_gene: TRBD1
abundance: few
CDR3nt: TGTGCCATCAGTGGAGGGACAGCGGATTCCTCCTACGAGCAGTACTTC
CDR3aa: CAISGGTADSSYEQYF

j_gene: TRBJ2-7
v_gene: TRBV20-1
d_gene: .
abundance: few
CDR3nt: TGCAGTGCTACGACAGGACCTGCTATGGGAGAGCAGTACTTC
CDR3aa: CSATTGPAMGEQYF

j_gene: TRBJ2-7
v_gene: TRBV7-2
d_gene: .
abundance: .
CDR3nt: TGTGCCAGCAGCCCGCCTGCTCACGAGCAGTACTTC
CDR3aa: CASSPPAHEQYF

j_gene: TRBJ1-3
v_gene: TRBV18
d_gene: .
abundance: few
CDR3nt: TGTGCCAGCTCACCACAGGGATCTGGAAACACCATATATTTT
CDR3aa: CASSPQGSGNTIYF

j_gene: TRBJ1-4
v_gene: TRBV29-1
d_gene: TRBD1
abundance: .
CDR3nt: TGCAGCGTTAGGGGGACAGGCTATAATGAAAAACTGTTTTTT
CDR3aa: CSVRGTGYNEKLFF

j_gene: TRBJ2-7
v_gene: TRBV28
d_gene: TRBD2
abundance: few
CDR3nt: TGTGCCAGCCCCCCGTTAGCGGGAGGGGTTCGCGAGCAGTACTTC
CDR3aa: CASPPLAGGVREQYF

j_gene: TRBJ2-7
v_gene: TRBV5-4
d_gene: TRBD2
abundance: few
CDR3nt: TGTGCCAGCAGCTCCGGGGGAGCGGGAGTCGAGCAGTACTTC
CDR3aa: CASSSGGAGVEQYF

j_gene: TRBJ2-3
v_gene: TRBV11-2
d_gene: TRBD1
abundance: .
CDR3nt: TGTGCCAGCAGCTTAGACCCGACAGGGTCAGATACGCAGTATTTT
CDR3aa: CASSLDPTGSDTQYF

j_gene: TRBJ1-2
v_gene: TRBV28
d_gene: .
abundance: .
CDR3nt: TGTGCCAGTTCCTCGTCTAACTATAGCTACACCTTC
CDR3aa: CASSSSNYSYTF

j_gene: TRBJ2-3
v_gene: TRBV4-1
d_gene: TRBD2
abundance: .
CDR3nt: TGCGCCAGCAGCCAAGGCTCATTTGGACTAGCCAATAGGGATACGCAGTATTTT
CDR3aa: CASSQGSFGLANRDTQYF